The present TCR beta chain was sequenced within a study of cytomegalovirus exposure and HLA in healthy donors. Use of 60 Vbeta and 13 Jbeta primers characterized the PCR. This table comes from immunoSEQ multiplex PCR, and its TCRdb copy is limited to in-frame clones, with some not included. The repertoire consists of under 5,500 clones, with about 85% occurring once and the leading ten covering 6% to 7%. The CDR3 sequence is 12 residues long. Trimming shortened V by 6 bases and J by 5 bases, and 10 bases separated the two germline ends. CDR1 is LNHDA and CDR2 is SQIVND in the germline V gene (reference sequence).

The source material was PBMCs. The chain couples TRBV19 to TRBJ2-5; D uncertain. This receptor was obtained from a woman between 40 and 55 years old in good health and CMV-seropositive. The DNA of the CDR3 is TGTGCCAGTAGCCCATCACAGGAGACCCAGTACTTC. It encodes CASSPSQETQYF.